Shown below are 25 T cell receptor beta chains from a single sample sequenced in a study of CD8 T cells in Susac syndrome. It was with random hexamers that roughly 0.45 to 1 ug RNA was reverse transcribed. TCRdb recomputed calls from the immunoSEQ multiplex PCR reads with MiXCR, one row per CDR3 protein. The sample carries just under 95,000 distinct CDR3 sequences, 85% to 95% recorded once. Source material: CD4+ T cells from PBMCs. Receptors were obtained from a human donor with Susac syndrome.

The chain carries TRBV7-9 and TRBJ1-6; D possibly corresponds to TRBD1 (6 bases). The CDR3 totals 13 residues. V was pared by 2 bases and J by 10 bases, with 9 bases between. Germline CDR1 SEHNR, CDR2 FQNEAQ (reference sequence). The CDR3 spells CASSLKGGSPLHF. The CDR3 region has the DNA TGTGCCAGCAGCTTAAAGGGGGGCTCACCCCTCCACTTT.

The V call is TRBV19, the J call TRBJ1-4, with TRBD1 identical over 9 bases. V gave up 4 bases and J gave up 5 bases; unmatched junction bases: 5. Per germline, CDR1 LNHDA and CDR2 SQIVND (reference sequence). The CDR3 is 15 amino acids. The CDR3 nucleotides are TGTGCCAGTAGTACCGCCGGGACAGGGAATGAAAAACTGTTTTTT. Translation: CASSTAGTGNEKLFF.

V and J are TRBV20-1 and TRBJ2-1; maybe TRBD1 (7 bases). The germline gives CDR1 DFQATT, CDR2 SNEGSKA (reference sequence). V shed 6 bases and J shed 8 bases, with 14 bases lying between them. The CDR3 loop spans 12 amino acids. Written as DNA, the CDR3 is TGCAGTGCCTACCAGGGGGGAGATGAGCAGTTCTTC. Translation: CSAYQGGDEQFF.

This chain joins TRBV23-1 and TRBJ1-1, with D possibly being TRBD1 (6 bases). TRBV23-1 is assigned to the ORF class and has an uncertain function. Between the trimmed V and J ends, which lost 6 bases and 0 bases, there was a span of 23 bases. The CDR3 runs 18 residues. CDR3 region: CASRPSGGTNPLNTEAFF. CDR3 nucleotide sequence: TGCGCCAGCAGACCTTCGGGGGGCACGAACCCCCTGAACACTGAAGCTTTCTTT.

The CDR3, as DNA: TGTGCCAGCAGCCTGGGGACCGGGGAGCTGTTTTTT. Residues: CASSLGTGELFF. V and J are TRBV7-9 and TRBJ2-2; D not certain. Germline loops: CDR1 SEHNR, CDR2 FQNEAQ (reference sequence). The CDR3 extends over 12 amino acids. Trimming shortened V by 5 bases and J by 5 bases, and 6 bases separated the two germline ends.

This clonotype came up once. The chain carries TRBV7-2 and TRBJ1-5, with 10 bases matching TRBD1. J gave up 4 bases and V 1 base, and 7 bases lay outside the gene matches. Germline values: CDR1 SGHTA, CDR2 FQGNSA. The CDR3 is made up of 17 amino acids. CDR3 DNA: TGTGCCAGCAGCTTAGAGAGGGGGGACAGGGGTAATCAGCCCCAGCATTTT. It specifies CASSLERGDRGNQPQHF.

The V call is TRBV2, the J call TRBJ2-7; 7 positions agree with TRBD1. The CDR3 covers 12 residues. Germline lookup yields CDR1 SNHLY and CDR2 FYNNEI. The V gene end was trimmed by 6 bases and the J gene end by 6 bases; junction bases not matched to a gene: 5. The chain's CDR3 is CASRGDSLEQYF. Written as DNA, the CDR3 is TGTGCCAGCAGGGGGGACAGTCTCGAGCAGTACTTC.

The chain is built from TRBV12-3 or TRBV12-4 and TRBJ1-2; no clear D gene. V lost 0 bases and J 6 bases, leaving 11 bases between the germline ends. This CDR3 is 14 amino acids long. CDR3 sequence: CASSLAQSTHGYTF. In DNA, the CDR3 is TGTGCCAGCAGTTTAGCGCAGTCTACTCATGGCTACACCTTC.

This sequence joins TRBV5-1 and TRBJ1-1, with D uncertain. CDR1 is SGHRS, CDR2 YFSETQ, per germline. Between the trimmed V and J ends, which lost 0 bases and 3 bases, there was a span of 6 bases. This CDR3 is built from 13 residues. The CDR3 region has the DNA TGCGCCAGCAGCTTGGCCATGGACACTGAAGCTTTCTTT. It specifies CASSLAMDTEAFF.

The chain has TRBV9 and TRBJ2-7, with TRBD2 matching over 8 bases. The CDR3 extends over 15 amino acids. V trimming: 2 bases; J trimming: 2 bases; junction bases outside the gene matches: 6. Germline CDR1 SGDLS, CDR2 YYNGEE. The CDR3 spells CASSVGGGSPYEQYF. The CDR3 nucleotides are TGTGCCAGCAGCGTCGGGGGGGGTTCCCCCTACGAGCAGTACTTC.

The CDR3 DNA follows: TGCAGTGCACCTACTAGCGGGGGGGCCTACGAGCAGTACTTC. Protein: CSAPTSGGAYEQYF. The chain combines TRBV20-1 with TRBJ2-7; 13 nucleotides line up with TRBD2. The CDR3 runs to 14 residues. Germline V CDR1 and CDR2: DFQATT, SNEGSKA (reference sequence). The V segment lost 6 bases and the J segment 2 bases; nucleotides outside the gene matches: 4.

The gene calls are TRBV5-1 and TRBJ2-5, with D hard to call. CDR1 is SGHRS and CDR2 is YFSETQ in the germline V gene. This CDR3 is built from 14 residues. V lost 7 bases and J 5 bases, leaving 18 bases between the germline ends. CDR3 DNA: TGCGCCAGCTCCGAGACTCTCCTGGGCGAGACCCAGTACTTC. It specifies CASSETLLGETQYF.

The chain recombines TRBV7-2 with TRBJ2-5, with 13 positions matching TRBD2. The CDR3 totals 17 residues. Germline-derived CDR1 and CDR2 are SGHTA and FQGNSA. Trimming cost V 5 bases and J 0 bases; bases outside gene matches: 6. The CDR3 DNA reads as TGTGCCAGCAGCCAGACTAGCGGGGGGCTTTACCAAGAGACCCAGTACTTC. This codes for CASSQTSGGLYQETQYF.

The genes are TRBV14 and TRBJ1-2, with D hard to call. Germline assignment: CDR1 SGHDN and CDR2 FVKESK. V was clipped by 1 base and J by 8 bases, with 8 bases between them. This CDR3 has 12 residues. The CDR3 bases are TGTGCCAGCAGCCAAGTGTCGTCGGGCTACACCTTC. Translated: CASSQVSSGYTF.

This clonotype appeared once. The CDR3 nucleotides read TGTGCCAGCAGCTTAGCGGGGAGGGACGAAAATGGCTACACCTTC. This sequence encodes CASSLAGRDENGYTF. The chain couples TRBV7-9 to TRBJ1-2; D may be TRBD1 (5 bases). Trimming shortened V by 0 bases and J by 6 bases, and 14 bases separated the two germline ends. Germline V gene data show CDR1 as SEHNR and CDR2 as FQNEAQ (reference sequence). The CDR3 spans 15 residues.

In DNA, the CDR3 is TGTGCAGGCGGGAGCTACAATGAGCAGTTCTTC. This encodes CAGGSYNEQFF. This sequence joins TRBV6-2 or TRBV6-3 and TRBJ2-1, with 7 bases lining up with TRBD2. This CDR3 has 11 amino acids. The germline gives CDR1 MNHEY, CDR2 SVGEGT.

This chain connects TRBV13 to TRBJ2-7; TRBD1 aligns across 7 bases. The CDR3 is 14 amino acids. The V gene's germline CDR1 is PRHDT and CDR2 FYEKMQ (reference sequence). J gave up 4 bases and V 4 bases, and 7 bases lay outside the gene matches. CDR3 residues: CASSSPGQPYEQYF. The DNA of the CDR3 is TGTGCCAGCAGCTCGCCGGGACAGCCTTACGAGCAGTACTTC.

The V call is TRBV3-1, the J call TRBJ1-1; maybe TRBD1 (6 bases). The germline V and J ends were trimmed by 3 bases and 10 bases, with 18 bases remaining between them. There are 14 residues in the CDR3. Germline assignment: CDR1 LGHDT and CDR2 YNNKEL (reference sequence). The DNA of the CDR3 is TGTGCCAGCAGCCAGTGTGGGGGCTCCGAGGGAGCTTTCTTT. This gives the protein CASSQCGGSEGAFF.

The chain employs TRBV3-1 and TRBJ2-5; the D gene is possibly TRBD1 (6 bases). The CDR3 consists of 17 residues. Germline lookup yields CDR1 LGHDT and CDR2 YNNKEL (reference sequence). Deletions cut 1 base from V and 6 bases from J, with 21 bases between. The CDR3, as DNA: TGTGCCAGCAGCCAAGGGTGGGATGGCAGGGGCAGGAAGACCCAGTACTTC. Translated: CASSQGWDGRGRKTQYF.

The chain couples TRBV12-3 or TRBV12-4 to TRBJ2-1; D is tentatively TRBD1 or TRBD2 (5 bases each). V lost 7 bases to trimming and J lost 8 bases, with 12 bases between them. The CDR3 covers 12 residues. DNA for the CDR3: TGTGCCAGCAAACCTCGGGGCCATGAGCAGTTCTTC. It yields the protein CASKPRGHEQFF.

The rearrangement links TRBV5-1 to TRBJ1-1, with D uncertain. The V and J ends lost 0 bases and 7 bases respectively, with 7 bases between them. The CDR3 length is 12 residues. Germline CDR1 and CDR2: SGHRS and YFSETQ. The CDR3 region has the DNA TGCGCCAGCAGCTTGGCCTCGGGTGAAGCTTTCTTT. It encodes CASSLASGEAFF.

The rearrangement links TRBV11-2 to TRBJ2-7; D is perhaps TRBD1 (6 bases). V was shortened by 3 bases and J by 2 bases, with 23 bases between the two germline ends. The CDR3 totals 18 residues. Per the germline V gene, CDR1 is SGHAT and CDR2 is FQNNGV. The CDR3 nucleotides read TGTGCCAGCAGCTTCGATCGCGCTTTCCGGACAGAACCCTACGAGCAGTACTTC. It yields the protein CASSFDRAFRTEPYEQYF. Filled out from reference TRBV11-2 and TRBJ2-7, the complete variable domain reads EAGVAQSPRYKIIEKRQSVAFWCNPISGHATLYWYQQILGQGPKLLIQFQNNGVVDDSQLPKDRFSAERLKGVDSTLKIQPAKLEDSAVYLCASSFDRAFRTEPYEQYFGPGTRLTVT.

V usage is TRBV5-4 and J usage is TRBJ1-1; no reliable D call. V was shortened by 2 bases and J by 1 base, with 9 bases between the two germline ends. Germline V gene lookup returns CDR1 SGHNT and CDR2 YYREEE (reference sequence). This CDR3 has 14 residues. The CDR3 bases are TGTGCCAGCAGCTTTGCGTCCGGGAACACTGAAGCTTTCTTT. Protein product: CASSFASGNTEAFF.

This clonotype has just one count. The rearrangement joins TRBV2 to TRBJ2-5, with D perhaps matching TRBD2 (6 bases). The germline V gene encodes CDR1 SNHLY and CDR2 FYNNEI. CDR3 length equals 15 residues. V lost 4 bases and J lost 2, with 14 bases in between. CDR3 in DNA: TGTGCCAGCAGTGGAGGGACTCTGAGACAAGAGACCCAGTACTTC. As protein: CASSGGTLRQETQYF.

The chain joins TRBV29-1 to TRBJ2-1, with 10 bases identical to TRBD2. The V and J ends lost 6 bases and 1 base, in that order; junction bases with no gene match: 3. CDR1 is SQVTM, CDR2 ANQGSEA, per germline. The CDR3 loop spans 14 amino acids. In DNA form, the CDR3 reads TGCAGCGTAGTGACTAGCGGGTCCTACAATGAGCAGTTCTTC. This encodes CSVVTSGSYNEQFF.